Listed below are T cell receptor beta chains from one sample, sequenced in a study of cytomegalovirus exposure and HLA in healthy donors. Here immunoSEQ multiplex PCR was the method, and the copy in TCRdb shows in-frame clones only, minus some. The sample consists of some 150,000 clones, over 60% of them appearing once. Material: PBMCs. Receptors were obtained from a female donor in good health and CMV-seronegative. The CDR3 runs from the conserved cysteine through the conserved F or W. The D gene is left open where the match is weak. Not every row has a clone size; where given, it reads once, few, many or a size class.

>NA|TRBJ2-6|TRBV30|NA
CACSTGAGTSGANVLTF
TGTGCCTGCTCCACGGGAGCCGGAACCTCTGGGGCCAACGTCCTGACTTTC
>NA|TRBJ2-7|TRBV10-3|NA
CAIKVAEYEQYF
TGTGCCATCAAAGTGGCGGAGTACGAGCAGTACTTC
>few|TRBJ2-7|TRBV2|NA
CASSVRGINEQYF
TGTGCCAGCAGTGTTAGGGGTATCAACGAGCAGTACTTC
>NA|TRBJ1-5|TRBV28|NA
CASSSPGSNQPQHF
TGTGCCAGCAGTTCCCCGGGAAGCAATCAGCCCCAGCATTTT
>few|TRBJ2-7|TRBV5-1|NA
CASSLPDFYEQYF
TGCGCCAGCAGCTTGCCGGACTTCTACGAGCAGTACTTC
>once|TRBJ1-1|TRBV7-6|TRBD1
CASSRQGDTEAFF
TGTGCCAGCAGCCGACAGGGTGACACTGAAGCTTTCTTT
>few|TRBJ2-3|TRBV4-1|TRBD2
CASSLIFGTSGRPSTDTQYF
TGCGCCAGCAGCCTAATATTCGGGACTAGCGGGAGACCTAGCACAGATACGCAGTATTTT
>NA|TRBJ2-2|TRBV9|NA
CASSVEQLTGELFF
TGTGCCAGCAGCGTAGAACAGCTCACCGGGGAGCTGTTTTTT
>NA|TRBJ2-2|TRBV4-2|TRBD2
CASSQDGLAGTGELSF
TGTGCCAGCAGCCAAGACGGACTAGCGGGTACCGGGGAGCTGTCTTTT
>NA|TRBJ1-4|TRBV7-9|TRBD1
CASSVLTGEANEKLFF
TGTGCCAGCAGCGTTTTGACAGGGGAGGCGAATGAAAAACTGTTTTTT
>NA|TRBJ2-7|TRBV6-1|TRBD1
CASSVQTGAYEQYF
TGTGCCAGCAGTGTTCAGACAGGGGCCTACGAGCAGTACTTC
>NA|TRBJ2-1|TRBV27|TRBD2
CASSSIAGGNNEQFF
TGTGCCAGCAGTTCCATAGCGGGAGGTAACAATGAGCAGTTCTTC
>NA|TRBJ2-3|TRBV29-1|TRBD2
CSARGGDEGADTQYF
TGCAGCGCCCGGGGGGGGGATGAGGGCGCAGATACGCAGTATTTT
>once|TRBJ2-7|TRBV29-1|TRBD2
CSVEGGTSYEQYF
TGCAGCGTTGAAGGCGGGACTAGCTACGAGCAGTACTTC
>NA|TRBJ2-7|TRBV27|TRBD1
CASSPLRDRATGEQYF
TGTGCCAGCAGTCCACTCCGGGACAGGGCTACGGGCGAGCAGTACTTC
>NA|TRBJ2-7|TRBV10-3|TRBD1
CAIRAGTGSYEQYF
TGTGCCATCAGAGCCGGGACAGGGTCCTACGAGCAGTACTTC
>NA|TRBJ2-7|TRBV6-1|TRBD2
CASSRTSLSTYEQYF
TGTGCCAGCAGCCGGACTAGCCTTTCAACCTACGAGCAGTACTTC
>once|TRBJ2-7|TRBV5-1|NA
CASKREDEQYF
TGCGCCAGCAAAAGGGAGGACGAGCAGTACTTC
>NA|TRBJ2-5|TRBV4-2|TRBD2
CASSQESQRGETQYF
TGTGCCAGCAGCCAAGAGTCTCAGCGGGGTGAGACCCAGTACTTC
>NA|TRBJ2-1|TRBV10-3|NA
CAISGGTTYNEQFF
TGTGCCATCAGTGGCGGGACCACCTACAATGAGCAGTTCTTC
>NA|TRBJ1-3|TRBV5-6|NA
CASSLVGVSGNTIYF
TGTGCCAGCAGCTTGGTCGGGGTATCTGGAAACACCATATATTTT
>NA|TRBJ1-5|TRBV18|TRBD1
CASSPYTGVNQPQHF
TGTGCCAGCTCACCTTATACAGGGGTAAATCAGCCCCAGCATTTT
>NA|TRBJ1-5|TRBV6-1|NA
CASSALDGGFQPQHF
TGTGCCAGCAGTGCTTTGGATGGAGGGTTTCAGCCCCAGCATTTT
>NA|TRBJ2-7|TRBV29-1|TRBD2
CSVALASGVGEQYF
TGCAGCGTTGCCCTGGCTAGCGGGGTTGGCGAGCAGTACTTC
>NA|TRBJ2-3|TRBV9|TRBD1
CASSRRDRGTDTQYF
TGTGCCAGCAGCCGCCGGGACAGAGGCACAGATACGCAGTATTTT
>NA|TRBJ1-1|TRBV7-2|TRBD1
CASSLYGRGPEAFF
TGTGCCAGCAGCTTATATGGCAGGGGGCCAGAAGCTTTCTTT
>few|TRBJ2-1|TRBV5-4|NA
CASSHRPSESGSYNEQFF
TGCGCCAGCAGCCACCGCCCTAGCGAGAGTGGCTCCTACAATGAGCAGTTCTTC
>NA|TRBJ1-2|TRBV6-1|NA
CASSEAPDHRAGRGGYTF
TGTGCCAGCAGTGAAGCCCCAGACCACCGAGCAGGTCGGGGTGGCTACACCTTC
>NA|TRBJ1-4|TRBV5-1|NA
CASMRQPATNEKLFF
TGCGCCAGCATGAGGCAGCCTGCAACTAATGAAAAACTGTTTTTT
>NA|TRBJ1-2|TRBV7-9|NA
CASSLDPGLDGYTF
TGTGCCAGCAGCTTAGATCCAGGGCTGGATGGCTACACCTTC
>NA|TRBJ1-1|TRBV14|NA
CASSQVGADTEAFF
TGTGCCAGCAGCCAAGTAGGGGCGGACACTGAAGCTTTCTTT
>NA|TRBJ1-1|TRBV27|TRBD1
CASSLSGQGQDEAFF
TGTGCCAGCAGTTTATCGGGACAGGGGCAGGATGAAGCTTTCTTT
>NA|TRBJ2-7|TRBV27|NA
CASSLQAGTEQYF
TGTGCCAGCAGTTTACAGGCAGGAACCGAGCAGTACTTC
>few|TRBJ1-4|TRBV7-2|NA
CASSRTSRHGTTNEKLFF
TGTGCCAGCAGCCGAACCTCCCGGCACGGGACAACTAATGAAAAACTGTTTTTT
>NA|TRBJ2-1|TRBV5-1|TRBD2
CASSLGSGGAEGEQFF
TGCGCCAGCAGCTTGGGGTCCGGGGGGGCAGAGGGTGAGCAGTTCTTC
>NA|TRBJ1-5|TRBV4-1|NA
CASSQDDAGNQPQHF
TGCGCCAGCAGCCAAGATGACGCGGGCAATCAGCCCCAGCATTTT
>NA|TRBJ2-1|TRBV4-1|TRBD2
CASSQGPGTSGGNEQFF
TGCGCCAGCAGCCAAGGACCCGGGACTAGCGGGGGCAATGAGCAGTTCTTC
>NA|TRBJ2-3|TRBV29-1|TRBD1
CSVGPGQGADTQYF
TGCAGCGTTGGCCCAGGACAGGGTGCAGATACGCAGTATTTT
>NA|TRBJ1-1|TRBV6-1|TRBD1
CASSGTGMNTEAFF
TGTGCCAGCAGTGGGACAGGGATGAACACTGAAGCTTTCTTT
>NA|TRBJ1-4|TRBV7-2|NA
CASSFDRGEGEKLFF
TGTGCCAGCAGCTTTGATCGGGGGGAGGGGGAGAAACTGTTTTTT
>NA|TRBJ1-2|TRBV9|TRBD1
CASSPRGNSGTGGAYGYTF
TGTGCCAGCAGCCCTAGAGGGAATTCCGGGACAGGGGGCGCCTATGGCTACACCTTC
>once|TRBJ2-5|TRBV19|NA
CASRGTWWETQYF
TGTGCCAGCCGAGGGACTTGGTGGGAGACCCAGTACTTC
>NA|TRBJ1-5|TRBV27|TRBD1
CASSPDRVSNQPQHF
TGTGCCAGCAGTCCAGACAGGGTTAGCAATCAGCCCCAGCACTTT
>NA|TRBJ1-2|TRBV7-9|TRBD1
CASSLGTGLRSGNYGYTF
TGTGCCAGCAGCTTAGGGACAGGGCTAAGGTCGGGAAACTATGGCTACACCTTC
>once|TRBJ2-5|TRBV5-4|TRBD2
CASSSHGGEPQETQYF
TGTGCCAGCAGCTCCCATGGGGGGGAACCCCAAGAGACCCAGTACTTC
>NA|TRBJ2-7|TRBV28|TRBD1
CASSSGQKTYEQYF
TGTGCCAGCAGTTCGGGACAGAAAACCTACGAGCAGTACTTC
>few|TRBJ1-2|TRBV2|NA
CASEGINYGGYTF
TGTGCCAGCGAGGGCATAAACTATGGAGGCTACACCTTC
>NA|TRBJ2-7|TRBV9|NA
CASSVFGDSDEQYF
TGTGCCAGCAGCGTATTCGGGGATTCGGACGAGCAGTACTTC
>NA|TRBJ2-2|TRBV7-2|NA
CASSLSGSPGELFF
TGTGCCAGCAGCTTATCAGGGTCCCCCGGGGAGCTGTTTTTT
>NA|TRBJ1-2|TRBV19|NA
CASSTEQGKDGYTF
TGTGCCAGTAGTACCGAGCAGGGAAAGGATGGCTACACCTTC